The T cell receptor beta chain under discussion was sequenced for a study of post-analysis software for immune sequencing data. About the study: The study covered relapsing-remitting, secondary progressive and progressive-relapsing courses of multiple sclerosis.

Study-level results: In patients, TRBV5-6, TRBV5-1 and TRBV20-1 belonged to roughly five TRBV segments found more frequently than in controls. Controls' normalized Chao1 diversity significantly exceeded that of multiple sclerosis patients. Batch-mates among the samples co-clustered strongly by F measure.

The trim removed 5 bases at V and 6 bases at J, leaving 15 bases unmatched. The CDR3 runs to 16 residues. Concerning this clonotype: Its antigen is currently unknown.

Built from TCR beta cDNA, the libraries had unique molecular identifiers in them. Out of 1 to 10 million T cells, a few hundred thousand cDNA molecules were generated. TCRdb itself ran the PCR reads through MiXCR, one entry per CDR3 protein. The sample holds about 770,000 distinct CDR3 sequences, around 45% seen once. The sample taken for sequencing was blood. The chain is built from TRBV12-3 or TRBV12-4 and TRBJ2-7; 8 nucleotides align to TRBD2. The sequence was obtained from a girl between 10 and 17 years old with multiple sclerosis. In DNA form, the CDR3 reads TGTGCCAGCAGTACGGGGGGGAGCGGGACTTCCAGCGAGCAGTACTTC. Its translation: CASSTGGSGTSSEQYF.